A selection of T cell receptor beta chains follows, all from one sample in a study of regulatory T cells in long-lasting Graves disease. TCRdb passed the multiplex PCR reads through MiXCR, listing each CDR3 protein once. The sample yields 320,000 or so distinct CDR3 sequences, 15% to 20% seen once. The sample was peripheral blood mononuclear cells (PBMCs), taken at new diagnosis, from a patient treated with antithyroid drugs. These receptors all come from a female donor with Graves disease. The CDR3 runs from the conserved cysteine through the conserved F or W. A D gene is named only where the DNA matches it firmly. Clone size is not always given. Where it is, it says once, few, many or a class for expanded clones.

d_call clone_size j_call v_call cdr3_aa cdr3_nt
- many TRBJ2-7 TRBV7-2 CASPPSAILPHEQYF TGTGCCAGTCCCCCTAGCGCGATCCTTCCCCACGAGCAGTACTTC
- many TRBJ1-2 TRBV28 CASSALFGYTF TGTGCCAGCAGTGCTCTATTTGGCTACACCTTC
- many TRBJ2-1 TRBV11-3 CASSLDSALSGDEQFF TGTGCCAGCAGCTTAGATTCGGCTCTTTCTGGGGATGAGCAGTTCTTC
TRBD2 few TRBJ2-1 TRBV18 CASSPRTSGNSYNEQFF TGTGCCAGCTCACCGCGGACTAGCGGGAACTCCTACAATGAGCAGTTCTTC
- - TRBJ2-3 TRBV6-1 CASSEPGRSTDTQYF TGTGCCAGCAGTGAACCGGGCAGGTCCACAGATACGCAGTATTTT
- many TRBJ2-7 TRBV27 CASSFRGGNYEQYF TGTGCCAGCAGTTTTAGAGGGGGTAACTACGAGCAGTACTTC
TRBD2 many TRBJ2-4 TRBV12-3/TRBV12-4 CASRSPGLAGDRGNIQYF TGTGCCAGCAGATCCCCGGGACTAGCGGGAGACCGTGGAAACATTCAGTACTTC
TRBD1 many TRBJ1-6 TRBV7-9 CASTPSGQSNSPLHF TGTGCCAGCACCCCTTCGGGACAGTCTAATTCACCCCTCCACTTT
TRBD1 - TRBJ2-5 TRBV24-1 CATRGTGERSETQYF TGTGCCACCAGAGGGACAGGGGAAAGGAGCGAGACCCAGTACTTC
- few TRBJ2-1 TRBV5-1 CASSFEWPPNKGQFF TGCGCCAGCAGCTTTGAGTGGCCCCCTAATAAAGGGCAGTTCTTC
- - TRBJ2-3 TRBV10-2 CASSDLLTGLSTDTQYF TGCGCCAGCAGTGACCTCCTCACGGGACTGAGCACAGATACGCAGTATTTT
- few TRBJ2-1 TRBV3-1 CASSQGQRSSYNEQFF TGTGCCAGCAGCCAAGGTCAGCGGAGCTCCTACAATGAGCAGTTCTTC
- many TRBJ1-1 TRBV4-1 CASSQEAGREAFF TGCGCCAGCAGCCAAGAAGCGGGCCGTGAAGCTTTCTTT
TRBD1 many TRBJ2-2 TRBV5-5 CASSQTGGDTGELFF TGTGCCAGCAGCCAAACAGGGGGAGACACCGGGGAGCTGTTTTTT
- - TRBJ1-1 TRBV20-1 CSALPGGMNTEAFF TGCAGTGCTCTTCCCGGGGGTATGAACACTGAAGCTTTCTTT
- - TRBJ2-6 TRBV3-1 CASSQDPLVPGANVLTF TGTGCCAGCAGCCAAGATCCCCTAGTACCTGGGGCCAACGTCCTGACTTTC
- few TRBJ2-1 TRBV7-9 CASSLAGGRRPYNEQFF TGTGCCAGCAGCTTAGCGGGAGGCAGGAGACCCTACAATGAGCAGTTCTTC
- many TRBJ2-5 TRBV2 CASSDGRGADLRETQYF TGTGCCAGCAGTGACGGTAGGGGGGCTGATCTCCGTGAGACCCAGTACTTC
- - TRBJ1-4 TRBV28 CASSSQSEFNEKLFF TGTGCCAGCAGTTCCCAGAGTGAATTTAATGAAAAACTGTTTTTT
TRBD2 many TRBJ2-1 TRBV19 CATQGGRIPNEQFF TGTGCCACCCAAGGCGGGAGAATCCCCAATGAGCAGTTCTTC
TRBD2 - TRBJ2-1 TRBV12-3/TRBV12-4 CASLAGGNNEQFF TGTGCCAGCTTAGCGGGAGGGAATAATGAGCAGTTCTTC
- many TRBJ2-2 TRBV5-1 CASSARTANTGELFF TGCGCCAGCAGCGCGCGGACAGCTAACACCGGGGAGCTGTTTTTT